This TCR beta chain was recorded in a study of shared clonotypes between healthy human individuals. In replicate PCRs of sorted subsets, approximately 210 ng DNA, approximately 32,000 T cell genomes, was used. Measured with immunoSEQ multiplex PCR; TCRdb has only the in-frame clones, and not every one. The sample lists roughly 2.1 million clones, 93% occurring once. As regards this clone: Its matching antigen is unknown.

Study results and caveats: Naive subsets usually exceeded memory subsets in estimated richness. The study drew on few donors, limiting represented genetic and exposure-history diversity.

The length of the CDR3 is 17 residues. The J segment lost 3 bases and the V segment lost 8 bases, leaving 16 bases of the junction unmatched. Germline loops: CDR1 SNHLY, CDR2 FYNNEI. CD8 cells classed as naive were CD45RO-negative and positively selected for CCR7, excluding terminally differentiated effector memory CD45RA+ cells. Donors were healthy HIV-negative adults without recent acute infections or vaccinations. Sequencing used naive CD8+ T cells from PBMCs. This clonotype originated in a man in his late teens or twenties in good health. Some clones in this sample may be carry-over from other donors' samples. The V call is TRBV2, the J call TRBJ1-2; TRBD1 matches at 9 bases. In DNA, the CDR3 is TGTGCCAGCCTCGGGACAGGGTTCCTCCATCGGGACTATGGCTACACCTTC. This sequence encodes CASLGTGFLHRDYGYTF. Based on the CDR3 plus reference TRBV2 and TRBJ1-2, the full variable domain is EPEVTQTPSHQVTQMGQEVILRCVPISNHLYFYWYRQILGQKVEFLVSFYNNEISEKSEIFDDQFSVERPDGSNFTLKIRSTKLEDSAMYFCASLGTGFLHRDYGYTFGSGTRLTVV.